This T cell receptor (beta chain) was sequenced in a study of blood T cell repertoires in COVID-19. Sequencing was performed with immunoSEQ multiplex PCR; in TCRdb, only in-frame clones are kept and a portion is missing. The repertoire holds approximately 220,000 clones, with 80% to 90% as singletons. The CDR3 is made up of 14 amino acids. V gave up 10 bases and J gave up 5 bases; unmatched junction bases: 7. Germline CDR1 is WSHSY and CDR2 is SAAADI. Residents of around 24 US areas, aged about 18 to 89 years, made up the participants. The TCR was taken from a woman between 40 and 55 years old with acute COVID-19. Sequenced material: PBMCs or T cells enriched from blood (not recorded which). The chain carries TRBV10-2 and TRBJ2-3; 12 bases are shared with TRBD1. As DNA, the CDR3 is TGCGCCACCGGGGACAGGGGGCGCCAAGATACGCAGTATTTT. Protein sequence: CATGDRGRQDTQYF.